Shown below are 15 T cell receptor beta chains from a single sample sequenced in a study of blood T cell repertoires in COVID-19. Assay used: immunoSEQ multiplex PCR; TCRdb lists only in-frame clones, some missing. Of approximately 260,000 clones listed, around 90% are singletons. The sample comprised peripheral blood. These receptor sequences come from a man aged 55 to 69 who had recovered from COVID-19.

The V and J genes are TRBV6-5 and TRBJ1-5; D not certain. The CDR3 length is 15 residues. The ends were cut back, 8 bases at V and 4 bases at J, with 18 bases in the middle. Germline V gene data show CDR1 as MNHEY and CDR2 as SVGAGI. In DNA form, the CDR3 reads TGTGCCAGCGTCTCTTCGGTAGTTCGAAATCAGCCCCAGCATTTT. Amino acid sequence: CASVSSVVRNQPQHF.

The rearrangement links TRBV30 to TRBJ2-1, with D maybe TRBD1 (5 bases). V gave up 6 bases and J gave up 14 bases, with 23 bases separating them. This CDR3 is built from 13 residues. Germline loops: CDR1 GTSNPN, CDR2 SVGIG (reference sequence). CDR3: CACMQVRGGHKFF. In DNA form, the CDR3 reads TGTGCCTGTATGCAAGTAAGGGGTGGACACAAGTTCTTC. Combining the CDR3 with reference TRBV30 and TRBJ2-1 gives the whole variable domain SQTIHQWPATLVQPVGSPLSLECTVEGTSNPNLYWYRQAAGRGLQLLFYSVGIGQISSEVPQNLSASRPQDRQFILSSKKLLLSDSGFYLCACMQVRGGHKFFGPGTRLTVL.

This sequence joins TRBV5-6 and TRBJ2-7, with 11 bases aligning to TRBD1. Germline V gene sequence: CDR1 SGHDT, CDR2 YYEEEE. This CDR3 contains 15 residues. J lost 7 bases, V lost 4 bases, and 10 bases had no gene match. This chain's CDR3 is CASSQKGTGGLEQYF. Written as DNA, the CDR3 is TGTGCCAGCAGCCAGAAAGGGACAGGGGGGCTTGAGCAGTACTTC.

The gene calls are TRBV27 and TRBJ2-1, with 7 bases identical to TRBD1. Germline CDR1 MNHEY, CDR2 SMNVEV (reference sequence). J gave up 8 bases and V 9 bases, and 4 bases lay outside the gene matches. The CDR3 covers 11 residues. CDR3 nucleotides: TGTGCCAGGGACAGGAGCTATGAGCAGTTCTTC. Amino acids: CARDRSYEQFF.

This clone came up a few times. CDR3: CASSYRVNEQYF. CDR3 nucleotide sequence: TGTGCCAGCAGCTACAGGGTAAACGAGCAGTACTTC. The chain combines TRBV2 with TRBJ2-7; possible D gene TRBD1, 6 bases. CDR1 and CDR2 from the germline V gene are SNHLY and FYNNEI. The length of the CDR3 is 12 residues. The V gene lost 6 bases and the J gene lost 5 bases, with 11 bases spanning the gap.

CDR3 in DNA: TGTGCCATCAGCGGGGATTATAGCAATCAGCCCCAGCATTTT. Amino acids: CAISGDYSNQPQHF. The chain links TRBV10-3 to TRBJ1-5; D gene unclear. The CDR3 has 14 residues. With 6 bases removed from V and 0 bases from J, the gap between germline ends came to 9 bases. Germline CDR1 reads ENHRY; CDR2 reads SYGVKD.

The chain uses TRBV11-2 and TRBJ1-1, with TRBD1 as a possible D gene (5 bases). Germline CDR1 reads SGHAT; CDR2 reads FQNNGV. V was pared by 5 bases and J by 0 bases, with 13 bases between. The CDR3 totals 15 residues. The CDR3 sequence is CASSPWGGMNTEAFF. The DNA of the CDR3 is TGTGCCAGCAGCCCCTGGGGGGGAATGAACACTGAAGCTTTCTTT. The full variable domain, its missing parts supplied by reference TRBV11-2 and TRBJ1-1, is EAGVAQSPRYKIIEKRQSVAFWCNPISGHATLYWYQQILGQGPKLLIQFQNNGVVDDSQLPKDRFSAERLKGVDSTLKIQPAKLEDSAVYLCASSPWGGMNTEAFFGQGTRLTVV.

The V call is TRBV5-1, the J call TRBJ2-7; no firm D call. The germline V and J ends were trimmed by 0 bases and 0 bases, with 10 bases remaining between them. Looked up from germline, CDR1 is SGHRS and CDR2 is YFSETQ. The length of the CDR3 is 15 residues. The CDR3 region has the DNA TGCGCCAGCAGCTTGGCTTTATCTAGCTCCTACGAGCAGTACTTC. Translating it yields CASSLALSSSYEQYF. The full variable domain, with the rest looked up from reference TRBV5-1 and TRBJ2-7, is KAGVTQTPRYLIKTRGQQVTLSCSPISGHRSVSWYQQTPGQGLQFLFEYFSETQRNKGNFPGRFSGRQFSNSRSEMNVSTLELGDSALYLCASSLALSSSYEQYFGPGTRLTVT.

The chain recombines TRBV19 with TRBJ1-2, with TRBD1 matching over 7 bases. The V and J ends lost 7 bases and 0 bases, in that order; junction bases with no gene match: 5. Germline V CDR1 and CDR2: LNHDA, SQIVND (reference sequence). There are 14 residues in the CDR3. CDR3 residues: CASKGTAANYGYTF. CDR3 in DNA: TGTGCCAGTAAGGGGACAGCAGCTAACTATGGCTACACCTTC.

The CDR3 region has the DNA TGTGCCACCAGTGACCTCCCCCGTAGGGGCTCTGGGGCCAACGTCCTGACTTTC. This codes for CATSDLPRRGSGANVLTF. This chain uses TRBV24-1 with TRBJ2-6; TRBD1 is a possible D gene (5 bases). V was shortened by 4 bases and J by 0 bases, with 15 bases between the two germline ends. Germline CDR1 is KGHDR and CDR2 is SFDVKD. CDR3 length: 18 residues.

Only a few counts were recorded for this clone. The chain uses TRBV6-4 and TRBJ2-2, with a tentative D call TRBD2 (5 bases). The CDR3 sequence is 13 residues long. Between the trimmed V and J ends, which lost 5 bases and 1 base, there was a span of 5 bases. Germline-derived CDR1 and CDR2 are MRHNA and SNTAGT. The DNA for the CDR3 is TGTGCCAGCAGTAGCGGGAACACCGGGGAGCTGTTTTTT. It yields the protein CASSSGNTGELFF.

The chain recombines TRBV7-9 with TRBJ1-6, with D perhaps TRBD1 (5 bases). This CDR3 has 15 amino acids. Germline CDR1 is SEHNR and CDR2 is FQNEAQ (reference sequence). The germline V and J ends were trimmed by 1 base and 9 bases, with 13 bases remaining between them. This CDR3 reads CASSLEGLGGSPLHF. The CDR3 nucleotides read TGTGCCAGCAGCTTAGAGGGGTTAGGCGGTTCACCCCTCCACTTT.

V usage is TRBV9 and J usage is TRBJ2-3; D possibly corresponds to TRBD2 (6 bases). V lost 5 bases, J lost 2 bases, and 12 bases lay in between. The germline gives CDR1 SGDLS, CDR2 YYNGEE. This CDR3 has 14 residues. The CDR3 reads CASRWGLSTDTQYF. CDR3 sequence (DNA): TGTGCCAGCAGGTGGGGACTTTCCACAGATACGCAGTATTTT. Complete variable domain (other parts from reference TRBV9 and TRBJ2-3): DSGVTQTPKHLITATGQRVTLRCSPRSGDLSVYWYQQSLDQGLQFLIQYYNGEERAKGNILERFSAQQFPDLHSELNLSSLELGDSALYFCASRWGLSTDTQYFGPGTRLTVL.

The genes are TRBV7-2 and TRBJ2-1; maybe TRBD2 (6 bases). This CDR3 region has 15 residues. Trimming stripped 3 bases from V and 0 bases from J, with 9 bases between. CDR1 is SGHTA and CDR2 is FQGNSA in the germline V gene. CDR3 amino acids: CASSFGDFSYNEQFF. The CDR3 coding sequence is TGTGCCAGCAGCTTCGGGGACTTCTCCTACAATGAGCAGTTCTTC.

This chain connects TRBV5-1 to TRBJ2-2, with no clear D. The germline V gene encodes CDR1 SGHRS and CDR2 YFSETQ. CDR3 size: 15 residues. V lost 0 bases, J lost 0 bases, and 6 bases lay in between. As DNA, the CDR3 is TGCGCCAGCAGCTTGGGCAGGTCGAACACCGGGGAGCTGTTTTTT. Protein sequence: CASSLGRSNTGELFF. The full variable domain, in which reference TRBV5-1 and TRBJ2-2 provide the parts outside the CDR3, is KAGVTQTPRYLIKTRGQQVTLSCSPISGHRSVSWYQQTPGQGLQFLFEYFSETQRNKGNFPGRFSGRQFSNSRSEMNVSTLELGDSALYLCASSLGRSNTGELFFGEGSRLTVL.